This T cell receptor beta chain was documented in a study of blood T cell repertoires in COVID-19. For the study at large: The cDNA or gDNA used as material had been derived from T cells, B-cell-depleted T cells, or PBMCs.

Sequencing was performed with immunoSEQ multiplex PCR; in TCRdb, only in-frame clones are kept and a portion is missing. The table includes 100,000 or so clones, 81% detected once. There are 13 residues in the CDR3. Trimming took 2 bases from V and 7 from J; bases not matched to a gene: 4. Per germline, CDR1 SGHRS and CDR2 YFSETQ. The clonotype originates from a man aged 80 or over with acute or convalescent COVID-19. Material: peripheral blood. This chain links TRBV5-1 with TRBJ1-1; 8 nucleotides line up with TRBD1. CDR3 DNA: TGCGCCAGCAGCTTCGAGGGGACAGGTGAAGCTTTCTTT. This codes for CASSFEGTGEAFF.